The 6 T cell receptor beta chains listed next were all sequenced from one sample in a study of T cells after yellow fever vaccination. MiXCR was run by TCRdb on the 5' RACE reads, yielding one entry per CDR3 protein. In the table there are 250,000 to 350,000 distinct CDR3 sequences, approximately 10% of which are singletons. Sequencing was performed on CD4+ T cells sorted from PBMCs, taken 5 days after the yellow fever booster vaccination. The source of these receptors is a man aged 18 to 29 who received the YFV17D yellow fever vaccine.

This clonotype was seen repeatedly, ten times or more. The chain joins TRBV9 to TRBJ2-3; unclear D gene. The CDR3 extends over 17 amino acids. Germline V CDR1 and CDR2: SGDLS, YYNGEE. Trimming cost V 3 bases and J 2 bases, with 19 bases left between them. This CDR3 reads CASSAHQNPATTDTQYF. The CDR3 DNA reads TGTGCCAGCAGCGCACACCAGAACCCCGCCACCACAGATACGCAGTATTTT. Complete variable domain (other parts from reference TRBV9 and TRBJ2-3): DSGVTQTPKHLITATGQRVTLRCSPRSGDLSVYWYQQSLDQGLQFLIQYYNGEERAKGNILERFSAQQFPDLHSELNLSSLELGDSALYFCASSAHQNPATTDTQYFGPGTRLTVL.

J is TRBJ2-1 and V is TRBV7-2, with D unclear. Per the germline V gene, CDR1 is SGHTA and CDR2 is FQGNSA. Deletions cut 5 bases from V and 9 bases from J, with 8 bases between. The CDR3 length is 11 residues. The CDR3 DNA reads as TGTGCCAGCAGCCTTCAGCGTGAGCAGTTCTTC. Protein sequence: CASSLQREQFF.

This clonotype ranks as medium-sized. The genes are TRBV12-3 or TRBV12-4 and TRBJ2-3, with TRBD2 matching over 8 bases. Trimming at V came to 3 bases and at J to 5 bases, leaving 4 bases not matched to a gene. This CDR3 spans 14 amino acids. The CDR3 loop is CASSFGGAGDTQYF. Here the CDR3 DNA reads TGTGCCAGCAGTTTCGGGGGGGCCGGAGATACGCAGTATTTT.

The rearrangement links TRBV7-9 to TRBJ1-1; D remains ambiguous. This CDR3 comprises 13 residues. The V end lost 5 bases, the J end lost 6 bases, and 13 bases lay between the germline ends. Germline V CDR1 and CDR2: SEHNR, FQNEAQ (reference sequence). CDR3 region: CASSVSFSAEAFF. As DNA, the CDR3 is TGTGCCAGCAGCGTGTCCTTCAGCGCTGAAGCTTTCTTT.

The table lists this clonotype with a few counts. The genes are TRBV7-2 and TRBJ2-7, with TRBD2 as a possible D gene (6 bases). The CDR3 extends over 14 amino acids. Germline-derived CDR1 and CDR2 are SGHTA and FQGNSA. V lost 7 bases and J lost 2, with 15 bases in between. The CDR3 nucleotides are TGTGCCAGCAACACCTTCGGGGGACCCTACGAGCAGTACTTC. Translation: CASNTFGGPYEQYF.

This clonotype came up a few times. V usage is TRBV27 and J usage is TRBJ1-1, with a weak D call TRBD1 (5 bases). The CDR3 sequence is 15 residues long. Trimming took off 6 bases at V and 7 bases at J, with 21 bases between the two ends. Germline values: CDR1 MNHEY, CDR2 SMNVEV (reference sequence). In DNA form, the CDR3 reads TGTGCCAGCAGCCCCACTTCCGGGACCACCGGTGAAGCTTTCTTT. This gives the protein CASSPTSGTTGEAFF.